This T cell receptor beta chain comes out of a study of T cell responses to AZD1222 COVID-19 vaccine. With respect to this clone: Its antigen is still unknown.

Timing groups of about 4 and about 12 weeks for second doses were pooled. The CDR3 extends over 14 amino acids. V lost 2 bases to trimming and J lost 5 bases, with 10 bases between them. The germline V gene encodes CDR1 SGHAT and CDR2 FQNNGV. The method was immunoSEQ multiplex PCR; TCRdb's version includes in-frame clones alone and lacks a portion of them. The table records 150,000 or so clones, 91% of them present only once. Study-level results: Spike-specific TCR repertoires showed rising breadth and depth after two AZD1222 doses. Unmutated variant regions are reportedly targeted by nearly half of spike-specific TCRs.

V is TRBV11-2 and J is TRBJ1-3; no reliable D call. The sequence was obtained from an adult who received the AZD1222 COVID-19 vaccine. This specimen consisted of peripheral blood, obtained 28 days after the second AZD1222 dose. For the CDR3, the DNA is TGTGCCAGCAGCTTAAGGTCGCGGAGAAACACCATATATTTT. Protein product: CASSLRSRRNTIYF.